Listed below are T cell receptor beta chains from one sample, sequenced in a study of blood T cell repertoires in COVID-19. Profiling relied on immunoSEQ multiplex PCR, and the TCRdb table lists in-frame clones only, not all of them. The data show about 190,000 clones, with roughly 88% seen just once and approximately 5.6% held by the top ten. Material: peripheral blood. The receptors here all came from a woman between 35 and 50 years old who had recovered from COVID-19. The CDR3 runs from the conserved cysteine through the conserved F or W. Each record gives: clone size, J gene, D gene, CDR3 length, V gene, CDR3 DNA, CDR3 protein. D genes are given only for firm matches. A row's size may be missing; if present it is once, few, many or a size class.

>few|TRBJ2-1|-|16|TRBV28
TGTGCCAGCAGTTTCGCAGGGGACGCCACGTACAATGAGCAGTTCTTC
CASSFAGDATYNEQFF
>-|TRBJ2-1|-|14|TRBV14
TGTGCCAGCAGCCAAGATGAGAGGTACAATGAGCAGTTCTTC
CASSQDERYNEQFF
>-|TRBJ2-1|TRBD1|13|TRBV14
TGTGCCAGCAGTTGGACAGGGGCGAATGAGCAGTTCTTC
CASSWTGANEQFF
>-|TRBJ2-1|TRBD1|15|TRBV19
TGTGCCAGTAGTATTACCGGGACAGGGGTTAATGAGCAGTTCTTC
CASSITGTGVNEQFF
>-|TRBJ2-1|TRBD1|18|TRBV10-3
TGTGCCATCAGTGAGGATTTAGGACAGGGTAAGATTCAGGGTGAGCAGTTCTTC
CAISEDLGQGKIQGEQFF
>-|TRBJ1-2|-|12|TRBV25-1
TGTGCCAGCAGTGACAGTTACTATGGCTACACCTTC
CASSDSYYGYTF
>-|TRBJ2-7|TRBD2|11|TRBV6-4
TGTGCCAGCAGCTTCAAGGGCGGGGGGTACTTC
CASSFKGGGYF
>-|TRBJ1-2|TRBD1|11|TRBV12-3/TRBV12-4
TGTGCCAGCAGTAACAGGGGTGGCTACACCTTC
CASSNRGGYTF
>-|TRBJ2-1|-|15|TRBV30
TGTGCCTGGAGTAAGGCGGGTAGCTCCTACAATGAGCAGTTCTTC
CAWSKAGSSYNEQFF
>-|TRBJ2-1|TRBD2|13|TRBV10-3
TGTGCCACCAACTTAGCGGGGGACAATGAGCAGTTCTTC
CATNLAGDNEQFF
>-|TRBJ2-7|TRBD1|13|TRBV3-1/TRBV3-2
TGTGCCAGCAGGTCACAGGGGGGCAACGAGCAGTACTTC
CASRSQGGNEQYF
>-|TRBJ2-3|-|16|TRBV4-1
TGCGCCAGCAGCCATCCTATCGGGTTAGTAACAGATACGCAGTATTTT
CASSHPIGLVTDTQYF
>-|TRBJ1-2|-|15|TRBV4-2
TGTGCCAGCAGCCAAGAAACGGGGGGCGACTATGGCTACACCTTC
CASSQETGGDYGYTF
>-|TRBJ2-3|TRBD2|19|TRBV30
TGTGCCTGGAGTGATTTGTTCGGGGCGGCTAGCGGGATGACAGATACGCAGTATTTT
CAWSDLFGAASGMTDTQYF
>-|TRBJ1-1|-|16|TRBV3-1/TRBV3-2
TGTGCCAGCAGCCCCGCATGGGGGGTGATCGTCACTGAAGCTTTCTTT
CASSPAWGVIVTEAFF
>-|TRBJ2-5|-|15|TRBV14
TGTGCCAGCAGCCAAGGACGACAGGCCTGGGAGACCCAGTACTTC
CASSQGRQAWETQYF
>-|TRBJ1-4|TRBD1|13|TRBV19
TGTGCCACCTTCGGGACAGGAGAAGAAAAACTGTTTTTT
CATFGTGEEKLFF